Judged by abundance, the clone carrying this TCR beta chain is large (0.1 to 1%). Its antigen remains unknown. The V gene's germline CDR1 is SNHLY and CDR2 FYNNEI. This CDR3 contains 15 residues. The ends lost 3 bases at V and 5 bases at J; junction bases unmatched: 6. This sample stems from a study of circulating CD8 cells and anti-PD-1 response in melanoma. Overall study findings and caveats: Most experiments lacked replicates.

Each library started from roughly 15 ng of total RNA using the QIAseq Immune Repertoire TCR panel. TCRdb re-analysed the reads in MiXCR, keeping a single row per CDR3 protein. The table lists hundreds of distinct CDR3 sequences, just under 5% of them singletons, with about 40% in the top ten. Four subsets defined by PD-1 and/or TIGIT were sorted from live CD3+CD8+TCRalphabeta+ cells. The material sequenced was CD8+ T cells from PBMCs, taken at baseline or after one month of anti-PD-1 therapy (not recorded which). The sequence was obtained from a human donor with melanoma. The chain carries TRBV2 and TRBJ2-1; 8 bases are a match to TRBD2. The DNA for the CDR3 is TGTGCCAGCAGTGACTCACTAGCGGAGAACAATGAGCAGTTCTTC. This encodes CASSDSLAENNEQFF.